The clone carrying this TCR beta chain was detected many times. Antigen: not known. These data originate in a study of T-cell memory formation after mild COVID-19. As for the study in general: TCR clusters largely stayed donor specific.

TCRdb re-called the 5' RACE reads with MiXCR, one entry per CDR3 protein. Of 200,000 to 250,000 distinct CDR3 sequences in the sample, 9.5% to 10% were seen once. J was trimmed by 0 bases and V by 2 bases; bases with no gene match: 4. The CDR3 has 14 amino acids. From germline, CDR1 is DFQATT and CDR2 SNEGSKA (reference sequence). Findings and caveats of the study: Pre-infection memory held some responding clones, suggesting pre-existing cross-reactive T cells responded. Later expanders leaned toward CD4+, whereas clones contracting from day 15 to 85 were balanced CD4/CD8. Largely, contracting CD4+ clones fell within CM and EM, and contracting CD8+ clones within EMRA.

The chain carries TRBV20-1 and TRBJ2-7; 7 bases align to TRBD1. This receptor was identified in a man aged 18 to 30 who had mild COVID-19 (a few samples of this study predate the infection). Cell type and time point are not known. Sequenced input: PBMCs or a T cell subset sorted from them (not recorded which). CDR3 loop: CSARRDSLSYEQYF. CDR3 coding DNA: TGCAGTGCTAGAAGGGACAGCCTCTCCTACGAGCAGTACTTC.